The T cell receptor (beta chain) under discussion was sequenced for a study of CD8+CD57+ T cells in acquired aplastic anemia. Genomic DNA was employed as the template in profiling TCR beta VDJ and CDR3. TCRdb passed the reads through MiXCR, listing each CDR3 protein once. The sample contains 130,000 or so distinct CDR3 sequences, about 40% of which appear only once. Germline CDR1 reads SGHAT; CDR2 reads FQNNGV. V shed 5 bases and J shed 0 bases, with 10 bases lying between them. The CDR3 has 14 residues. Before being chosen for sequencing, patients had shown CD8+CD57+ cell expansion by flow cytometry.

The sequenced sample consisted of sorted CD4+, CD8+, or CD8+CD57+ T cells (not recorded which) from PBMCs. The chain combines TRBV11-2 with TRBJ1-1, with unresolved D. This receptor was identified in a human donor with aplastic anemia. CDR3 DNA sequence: TGTGCCAGCAGCCGGGCTTCATTGAACACTGAAGCTTTCTTT. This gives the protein CASSRASLNTEAFF.